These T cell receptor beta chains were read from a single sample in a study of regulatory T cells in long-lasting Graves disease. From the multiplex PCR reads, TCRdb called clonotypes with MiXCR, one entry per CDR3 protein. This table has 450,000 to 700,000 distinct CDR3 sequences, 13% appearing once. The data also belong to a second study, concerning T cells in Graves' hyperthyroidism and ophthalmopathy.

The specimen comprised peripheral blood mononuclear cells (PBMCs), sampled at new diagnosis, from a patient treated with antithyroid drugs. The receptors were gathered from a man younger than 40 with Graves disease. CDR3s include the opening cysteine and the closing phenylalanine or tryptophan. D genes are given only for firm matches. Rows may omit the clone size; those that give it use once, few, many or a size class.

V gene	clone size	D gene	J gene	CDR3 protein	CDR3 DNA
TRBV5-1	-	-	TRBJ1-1	CASSLDGLPPEAFF	TGCGCCAGCAGCTTAGACGGATTGCCCCCTGAAGCTTTCTTT
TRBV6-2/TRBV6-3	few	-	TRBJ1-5	CACSQQRYSNQPQHF	TGTGCCTGCAGTCAACAGCGATATAGCAATCAGCCCCAGCATTTT
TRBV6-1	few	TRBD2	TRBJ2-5	CASSLRREGWETQYF	TGTGCCAGCAGCCTCCGACGGGAGGGGTGGGAGACCCAGTACTTC
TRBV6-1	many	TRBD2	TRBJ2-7	CASRPIGAGDPGQYF	TGTGCCAGCAGGCCTATTGGAGCGGGAGATCCCGGGCAGTACTTC
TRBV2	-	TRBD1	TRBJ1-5	CASSAGQGGHMRNQPQHF	TGTGCCAGCAGCGCTGGACAGGGTGGCCATATGCGCAATCAGCCCCAGCATTTT
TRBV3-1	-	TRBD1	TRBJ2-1	CASSIPRPQGTDNEQFF	TGTGCCAGCAGCATACCTCGACCGCAGGGGACAGACAATGAGCAGTTCTTC
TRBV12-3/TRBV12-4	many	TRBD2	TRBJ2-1	CASSGPGLAGGYNEQFF	TGTGCCAGCAGTGGTCCGGGACTAGCGGGAGGGTACAATGAGCAGTTCTTC
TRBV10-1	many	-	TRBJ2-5	CASSDPAEETQYF	TGCGCCAGCAGTGACCCGGCCGAAGAGACCCAGTACTTC
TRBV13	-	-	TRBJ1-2	CASSSSTVPAAF	TGTGCCAGCAGCTCATCGACCGTGCCAGCAGCCTTC
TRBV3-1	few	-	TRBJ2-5	CASSPLRGGETQYF	TGTGCCAGCAGCCCCCTGAGGGGCGGAGAGACCCAGTACTTC
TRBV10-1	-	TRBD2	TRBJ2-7	CASSLGTSGILGQYF	TGCGCCAGCAGCCTCGGGACTAGCGGGATCCTCGGGCAGTACTTC
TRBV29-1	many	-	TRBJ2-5	CSVEEGGWETQYF	TGCAGCGTTGAAGAGGGAGGTTGGGAGACCCAGTACTTC
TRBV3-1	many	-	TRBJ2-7	CASRQAAGTEQYF	TGTGCCAGCAGACAGGCCGCCGGAACTGAGCAGTACTTC
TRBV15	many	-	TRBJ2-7	CATSARDTSSYEQYF	TGTGCCACCAGCGCCCGGGACACCTCCTCCTACGAGCAGTACTTC
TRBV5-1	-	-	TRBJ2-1	CASSPRGVGQFF	TGCGCCAGCAGTCCCAGGGGGGTTGGGCAGTTCTTC
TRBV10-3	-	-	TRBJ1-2	CAISWDTRGNGYTF	TGTGCCATCAGTTGGGACACCCGGGGGAATGGCTACACCTTC
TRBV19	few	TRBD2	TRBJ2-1	CASSPRASGYYNEQFF	TGTGCCAGTAGTCCCCGGGCTAGCGGGTACTACAATGAGCAGTTCTTC
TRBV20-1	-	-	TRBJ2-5	CSARGVGAFQETQYF	TGCAGTGCTAGGGGAGTGGGGGCCTTCCAAGAGACCCAGTACTTC
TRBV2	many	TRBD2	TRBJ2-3	CASSESSGGTDTQYF	TGTGCCAGCAGTGAGTCTAGCGGGGGCACAGATACGCAGTATTTT
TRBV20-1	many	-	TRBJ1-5	CSATTGLNQPQHF	TGCAGTGCTACGACAGGACTGAATCAGCCCCAGCATTTT
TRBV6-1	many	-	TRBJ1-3	CASSFGPSGNTIYF	TGTGCCAGCAGCTTCGGACCTTCTGGAAACACCATATATTTT
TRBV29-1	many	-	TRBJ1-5	CSVGDGNQPQHF	TGCAGCGTTGGGGACGGCAATCAGCCCCAGCATTTT
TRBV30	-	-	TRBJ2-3	CAWSVFTDTQYF	TGTGCCTGGAGTGTCTTCACAGATACGCAGTATTTT
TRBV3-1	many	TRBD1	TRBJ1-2	CASSQGGGGGYGYTF	TGTGCCAGCAGCCAGGGAGGGGGCGGCGGCTATGGCTACACCTTC
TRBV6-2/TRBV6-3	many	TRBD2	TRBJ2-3	CASSYRAGGGADTQYF	TGTGCCAGCAGTTATAGGGCGGGAGGGGGTGCAGATACGCAGTATTTT
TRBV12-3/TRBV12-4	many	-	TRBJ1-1	CASSLLGMNTEAFF	TGTGCCAGCAGTTTATTGGGGATGAACACTGAAGCTTTCTTT
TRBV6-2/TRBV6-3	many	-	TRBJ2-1	CASSSVPVTRNEQFF	TGTGCCAGCAGTAGTGTCCCCGTGACGAGGAATGAGCAGTTCTTC